This T cell receptor beta chain came from a study of blood T cell repertoires in COVID-19. Authors' processing steps: Nucleated cell counts were estimated from reference gene primer amplification. The method was immunoSEQ multiplex PCR; TCRdb's version includes in-frame clones alone and lacks a portion of them. The D gene and trimming were derived from the DNA, and the V and J assignments and clone size from that table. The sample contains 60,000 to 75,000 clones, 88% of which appear only once. There are 15 residues in the CDR3. Germline V gene data show CDR1 as LGHNT and CDR2 as FRNRAP. Trimming shortened V by 5 bases and J by 4 bases, and 14 bases separated the two germline ends.

The source material was peripheral blood. V is TRBV12-5 and J is TRBJ2-2, with D unresolved. The clonotype was recovered from a human donor in a cohort sampled during active COVID-19. For the CDR3, the DNA is TGTGCTAGTGGTCCCCTAACTACCTTCACCGGGGAGCTGTTTTTT. This codes for CASGPLTTFTGELFF.